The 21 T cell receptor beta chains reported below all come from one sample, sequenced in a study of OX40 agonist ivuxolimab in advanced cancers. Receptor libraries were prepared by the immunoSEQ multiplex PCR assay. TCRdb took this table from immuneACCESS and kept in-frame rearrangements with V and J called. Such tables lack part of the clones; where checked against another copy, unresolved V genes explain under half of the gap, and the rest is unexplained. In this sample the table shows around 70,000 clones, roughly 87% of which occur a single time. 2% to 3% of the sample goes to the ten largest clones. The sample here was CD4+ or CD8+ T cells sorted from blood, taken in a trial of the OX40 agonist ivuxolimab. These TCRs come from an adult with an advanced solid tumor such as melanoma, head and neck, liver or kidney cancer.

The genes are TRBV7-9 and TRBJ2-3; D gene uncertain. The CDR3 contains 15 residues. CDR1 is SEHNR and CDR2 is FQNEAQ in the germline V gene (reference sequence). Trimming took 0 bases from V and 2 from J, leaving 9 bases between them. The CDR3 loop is CASSLAGSNTDTQYF. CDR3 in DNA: TGTGCCAGCAGCTTAGCGGGCAGTAACACAGATACGCAGTATTTT.

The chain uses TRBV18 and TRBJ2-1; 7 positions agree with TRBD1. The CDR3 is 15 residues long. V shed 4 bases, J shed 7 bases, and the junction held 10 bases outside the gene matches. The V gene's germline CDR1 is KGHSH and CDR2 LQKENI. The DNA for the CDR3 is TGTGCCAGCTCACAGGGGGCGGGTTACGAGAATGAGCAGTTCTTC. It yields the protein CASSQGAGYENEQFF.

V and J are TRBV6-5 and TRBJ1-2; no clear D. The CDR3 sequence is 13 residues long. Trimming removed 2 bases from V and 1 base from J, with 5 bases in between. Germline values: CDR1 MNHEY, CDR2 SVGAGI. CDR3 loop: CASSYRDNYGYTF. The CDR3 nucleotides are TGTGCCAGCAGTTACAGGGATAACTATGGCTACACCTTC.

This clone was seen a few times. The CDR3 loop is CASSELLSGNTDTQYF. Here the CDR3 DNA reads TGTGCCAGCAGTGAACTGTTGTCCGGGAACACAGATACGCAGTATTTT. This chain joins TRBV6-1 and TRBJ2-3, with a possible D match to TRBD2 (5 bases). This CDR3 has 16 residues. V lost 2 bases, J lost 2 bases, and 14 bases lay in between. CDR1 is MNHNS, CDR2 SASEGT, per germline.

CDR3 loop: CASSQDLIGTGENGYTF. The CDR3 nucleotides read TGTGCCAGCAGCCAAGATTTAATAGGGACAGGGGAAAATGGCTACACCTTC. V is TRBV14 and J is TRBJ1-2; the match to TRBD1 covers 10 bases. The CDR3 contains 17 residues. CDR1 is SGHDN and CDR2 is FVKESK in the germline V gene. J lost 6 bases, V lost 0 bases, and 10 bases had no gene match.

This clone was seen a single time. CDR3 sequence reads: CASSESRQAPGQPQHF. The CDR3 DNA follows: TGTGCCAGCAGTGAAAGTCGCCAGGCCCCAGGTCAGCCCCAGCATTTT. The J gene is TRBJ1-5, the V gene TRBV2, with D unresolved. Deletions cut 2 bases from V and 6 bases from J, with 17 bases between. The germline CDR1 and CDR2 sequences are SNHLY and FYNNEI. This CDR3 has 16 residues.

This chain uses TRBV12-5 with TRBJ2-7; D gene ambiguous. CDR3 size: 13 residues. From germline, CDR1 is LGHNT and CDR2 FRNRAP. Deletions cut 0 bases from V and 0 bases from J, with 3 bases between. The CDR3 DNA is TGTGCTAGTGGTTTGGTACCCTCCTACGAGCAGTACTTC. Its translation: CASGLVPSYEQYF.

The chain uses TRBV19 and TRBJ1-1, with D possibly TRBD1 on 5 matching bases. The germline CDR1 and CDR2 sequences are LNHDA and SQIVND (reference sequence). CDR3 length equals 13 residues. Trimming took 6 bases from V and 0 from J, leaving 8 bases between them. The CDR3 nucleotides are TGTGCCAGTAGCCGGGACCTGAACACTGAAGCTTTCTTT. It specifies CASSRDLNTEAFF. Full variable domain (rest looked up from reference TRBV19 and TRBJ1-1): DGGITQSPKYLFRKEGQNVTLSCEQNLNHDAMYWYRQDPGQGLRLIYYSQIVNDFQKGDIAEGYSVSREKKESFPLTVTSAQKNPTAFYLCASSRDLNTEAFFGQGTRLTVV.

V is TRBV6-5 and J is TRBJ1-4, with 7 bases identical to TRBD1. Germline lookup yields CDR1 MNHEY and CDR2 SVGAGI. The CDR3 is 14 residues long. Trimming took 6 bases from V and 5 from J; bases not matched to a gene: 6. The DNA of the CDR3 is TGTGCCAGCAGCCTGGACAGGCTCAATGAAAAACTGTTTTTT. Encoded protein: CASSLDRLNEKLFF.

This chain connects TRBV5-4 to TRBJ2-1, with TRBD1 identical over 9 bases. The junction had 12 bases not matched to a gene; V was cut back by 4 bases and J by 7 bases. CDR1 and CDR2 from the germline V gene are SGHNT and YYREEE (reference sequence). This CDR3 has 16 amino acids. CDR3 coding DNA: TGTGCCAGCAGCGGGGGTTCGGACAGGGGAATGAATGAGCAGTTCTTC. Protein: CASSGGSDRGMNEQFF.

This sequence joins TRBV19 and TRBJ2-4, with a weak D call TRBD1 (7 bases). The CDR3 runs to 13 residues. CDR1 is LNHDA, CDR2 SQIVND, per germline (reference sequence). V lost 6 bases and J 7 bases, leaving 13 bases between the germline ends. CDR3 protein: CASSGSGGNIQYF. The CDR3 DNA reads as TGTGCCAGTAGCGGGTCAGGGGGGAACATTCAGTACTTC.

The CDR3 here is CASSRETGQPQHF. CDR3 DNA: TGTGCCAGCAGCCGGGAGACGGGGCAGCCCCAGCATTTT. This rearrangement joins TRBV6-4 to TRBJ1-5; D unclear. V gave up 6 bases and J gave up 7 bases, with 13 bases separating them. The germline V gene has CDR1 MRHNA and CDR2 SNTAGT. The CDR3 consists of 13 residues.

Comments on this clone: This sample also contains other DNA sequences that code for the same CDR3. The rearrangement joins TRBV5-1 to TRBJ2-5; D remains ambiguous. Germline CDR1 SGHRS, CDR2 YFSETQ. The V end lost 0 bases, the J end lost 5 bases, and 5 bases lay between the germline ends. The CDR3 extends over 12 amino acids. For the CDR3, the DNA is TGCGCCAGCAGCTTGGTAGGGGAGACCCAGTACTTC. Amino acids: CASSLVGETQYF.

The CDR3 is CASSLDWGFSGNTIYF. The CDR3 DNA reads as TGTGCCAGCAGCTTAGATTGGGGCTTCTCTGGAAACACCATATATTTT. This chain joins TRBV11-3 and TRBJ1-3, with D perhaps matching TRBD1 (5 bases). V was cut by 0 bases and J by 0 bases, with 9 bases left in between. The germline V gene has CDR1 SGHNT and CDR2 YENEEA. The CDR3 totals 16 residues.

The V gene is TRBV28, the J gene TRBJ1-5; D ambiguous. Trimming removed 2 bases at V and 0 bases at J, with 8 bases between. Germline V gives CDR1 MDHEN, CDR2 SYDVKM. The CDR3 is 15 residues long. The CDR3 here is CASSLEQISNQPQHF. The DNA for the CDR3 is TGTGCCAGCAGTTTAGAACAGATTAGCAATCAGCCCCAGCATTTT.

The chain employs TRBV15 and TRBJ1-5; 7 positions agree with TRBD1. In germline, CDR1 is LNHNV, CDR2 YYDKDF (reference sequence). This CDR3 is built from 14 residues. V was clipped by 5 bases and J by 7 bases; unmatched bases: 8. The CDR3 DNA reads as TGTGCCACCAGCCCCCGACAGGGTCCCCAGCCCCAGCATTTT. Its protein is CATSPRQGPQPQHF.

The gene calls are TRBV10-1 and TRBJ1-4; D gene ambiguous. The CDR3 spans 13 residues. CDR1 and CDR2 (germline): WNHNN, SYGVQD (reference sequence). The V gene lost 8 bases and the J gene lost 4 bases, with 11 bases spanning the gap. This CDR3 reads CASGKRFNEKLFF. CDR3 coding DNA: TGCGCCAGCGGAAAACGATTTAATGAAAAACTGTTTTTT.

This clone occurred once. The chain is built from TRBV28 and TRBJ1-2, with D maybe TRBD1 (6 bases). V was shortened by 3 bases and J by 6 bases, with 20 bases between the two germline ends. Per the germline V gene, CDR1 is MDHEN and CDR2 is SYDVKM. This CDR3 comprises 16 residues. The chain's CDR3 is CASSFPRGTGLDGYTF. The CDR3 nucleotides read TGTGCCAGCAGTTTTCCCCGTGGAACAGGGTTGGATGGCTACACCTTC.

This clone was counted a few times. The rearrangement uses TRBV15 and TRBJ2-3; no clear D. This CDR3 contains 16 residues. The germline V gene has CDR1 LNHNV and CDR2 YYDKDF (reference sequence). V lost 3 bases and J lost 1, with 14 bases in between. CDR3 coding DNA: TGTGCCACCAGCAGGAGAGTAGCAGATGGCACAGATACGCAGTATTTT. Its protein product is CATSRRVADGTDTQYF.

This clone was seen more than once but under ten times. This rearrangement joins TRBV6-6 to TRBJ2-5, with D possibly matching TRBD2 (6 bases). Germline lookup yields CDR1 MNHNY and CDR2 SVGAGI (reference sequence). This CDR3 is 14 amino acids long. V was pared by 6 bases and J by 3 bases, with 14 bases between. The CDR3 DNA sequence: TGTGCCAGCAGCCTCGGGGGACCAAAAGAGACCCAGTACTTC. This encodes CASSLGGPKETQYF.

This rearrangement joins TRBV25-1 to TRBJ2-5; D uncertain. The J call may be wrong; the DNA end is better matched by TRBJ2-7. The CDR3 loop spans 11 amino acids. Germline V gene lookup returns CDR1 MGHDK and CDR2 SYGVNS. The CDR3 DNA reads TGTGCCAGCAGGAACAGCTACGAGCAGTACTTC. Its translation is CASRNSYEQYF.